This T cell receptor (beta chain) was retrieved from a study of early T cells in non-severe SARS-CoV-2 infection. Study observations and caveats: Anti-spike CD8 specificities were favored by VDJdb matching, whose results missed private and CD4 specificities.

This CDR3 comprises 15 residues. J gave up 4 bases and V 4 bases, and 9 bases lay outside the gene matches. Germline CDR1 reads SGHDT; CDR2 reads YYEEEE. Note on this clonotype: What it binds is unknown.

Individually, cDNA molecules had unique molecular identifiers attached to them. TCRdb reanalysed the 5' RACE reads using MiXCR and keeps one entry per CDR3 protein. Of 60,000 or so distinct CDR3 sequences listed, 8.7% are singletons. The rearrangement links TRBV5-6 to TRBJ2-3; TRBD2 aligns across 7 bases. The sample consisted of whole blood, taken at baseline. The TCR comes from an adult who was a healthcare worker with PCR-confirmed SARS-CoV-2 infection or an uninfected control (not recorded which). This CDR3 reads CASSPGTIRPDTQYF. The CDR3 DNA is TGTGCCAGCAGCCCAGGGACTATCCGCCCAGATACGCAGTATTTT.